Listed below are T cell receptor beta chains from one sample, sequenced in a study of early T cells in non-severe SARS-CoV-2 infection. TCRdb fed the 5' RACE reads into MiXCR, producing one record per CDR3 protein. The sample has about 45,000 distinct CDR3 sequences, around 10% seen once; the top ten hold just over 20%. Sequenced: whole blood. Every receptor here comes from an adult who was a healthcare worker with PCR-confirmed SARS-CoV-2 infection or an uninfected control (not recorded which). Each CDR3 is given with its conserved first and last residue.

j_gene | v_gene | CDR3aa
TRBJ2-1 | TRBV27 | CASSRPGGHRVDEQFF
TRBJ2-5 | TRBV28 | CASSLAGKAQETQYF
TRBJ2-1 | TRBV11-2 | CASNPRGQGTTYNEQFF
TRBJ2-1 | TRBV3-1 | CASSSLGADSYNEQFF
TRBJ2-4 | TRBV5-1 | CASSLSLGIAKNIQYF
TRBJ2-1 | TRBV7-2 | CASSLGRTENEQFF
TRBJ2-2 | TRBV19 | CASNPVKRLTGGELFF
TRBJ1-3 | TRBV6-6 | CASSRDRATGNTIYF
TRBJ1-1 | TRBV28 | CASTLLDRNTEAFF
TRBJ1-6 | TRBV28 | CASSPAQGGRSPLHF
TRBJ2-3 | TRBV11-2 | CASSSGGTGITDTQYF
TRBJ2-5 | TRBV9 | CASSVTLQETQYF
TRBJ2-7 | TRBV6-6 | CASRAGVSYEQYF
TRBJ1-2 | TRBV28 | CASSYPTSNYGYTF
TRBJ2-7 | TRBV28 | CATGLTYEQYF
TRBJ2-2 | TRBV7-2 | CASSARTGDTGELFF
TRBJ2-6 | TRBV6-2/TRBV6-3 | CASSFSGANVLTF
TRBJ2-7 | TRBV12-3/TRBV12-4 | CASTGGSYEQYF
TRBJ2-3 | TRBV28 | CASSPASASTDTQYF
TRBJ2-3 | TRBV9 | CASSVALAPDTQYF
TRBJ1-1 | TRBV28 | CASSLSPNTEAFF
TRBJ2-7 | TRBV28 | CASSQIYGLAGGGEQYF
TRBJ2-1 | TRBV3-1 | CASSRGSPVNEQFF
TRBJ1-6 | TRBV7-8 | CASSFPGTHSPLHF
TRBJ2-2 | TRBV18 | CASSIMATGELFF
TRBJ1-5 | TRBV12-3/TRBV12-4 | CASSQTGGVQPQHF
TRBJ2-1 | TRBV5-1 | CASSSAQGSYNEQFF
TRBJ2-1 | TRBV5-4 | CASSKQGSSYNEQFF